The rows below give T cell receptor beta chains drawn from one sample of a study of cytomegalovirus exposure and HLA in healthy donors. TCRdb's copy holds only in-frame clones and misses some; the assay was immunoSEQ multiplex PCR. The sample contains approximately 150,000 clones, 70% to 85% of which appear only once. Sequences were obtained from PBMCs. Receptors originate from a man between 40 and 49 years old in good health and CMV-seronegative. The CDR3 runs from the conserved cysteine through the conserved F or W. D genes are given only for firm matches. Size is stated for part of the rows, as once, few or many counts, or as a class when the clone is expanded.

TRBJ1-2 | - | TRBV6-1 | TRBD1 | CASSDPDRVRGYTF | TGTGCCAGCAGCGATCCTGACAGGGTTCGTGGCTACACCTTC
TRBJ2-1 | - | TRBV7-9 | TRBD2 | CASSLASGGRYNEQFF | TGTGCCAGCAGCTTAGCTAGCGGGGGGCGCTACAATGAGCAGTTCTTC
TRBJ2-5 | - | TRBV27 | - | CASKGGLNPYGGETQYF | TGTGCCAGCAAAGGGGGACTAAATCCTTATGGGGGGGAGACCCAGTACTTC
TRBJ2-2 | - | TRBV5-1 | TRBD1 | CASSRDRGTGELFF | TGCGCCAGCAGCCGGGACAGGGGCACCGGGGAGCTGTTTTTT
TRBJ2-7 | few | TRBV7-9 | TRBD1 | CSSSLFVGTGSYEQYF | TGTTCCAGCAGCTTATTTGTCGGGACAGGGTCCTACGAGCAGTACTTC
TRBJ2-2 | - | TRBV7-8 | TRBD2 | CASQLTSGRLYTGELFF | TGTGCCAGCCAGTTAACTAGCGGGAGATTGTACACCGGGGAGCTGTTTTTT
TRBJ1-6 | - | TRBV18 | TRBD1 | CASSPRQGAYNSPLHF | TGTGCCAGCTCACCCCGACAGGGGGCCTATAATTCACCCCTCCACTTT
TRBJ2-7 | - | TRBV4-1 | - | CASSQEAASYEQYF | TGCGCCAGCAGCCAAGAGGCGGCTAGCTACGAGCAGTACTTC
TRBJ1-3 | - | TRBV29-1 | - | CSVEETVGNTIYF | TGCAGCGTTGAGGAGACAGTGGGAAACACCATATATTTT
TRBJ2-7 | - | TRBV7-9 | - | CASYNPQGYEQYF | TGTGCCAGCTATAACCCCCAGGGCTACGAGCAGTACTTC
TRBJ1-4 | - | TRBV7-6 | TRBD1 | CASSPDRGWEKLFF | TGTGCCAGCAGCCCTGACAGGGGGTGGGAAAAACTGTTTTTT
TRBJ1-1 | few | TRBV4-3 | - | CASSQDRGGDTEAFF | TGCGCCAGCAGCCAAGATCGGGGGGGGGACACTGAAGCTTTCTTT
TRBJ2-5 | - | TRBV15 | - | CATSRLVGGETQYF | TGTGCCACCAGCCGACTCGTGGGAGGAGAGACCCAGTACTTC
TRBJ2-6 | - | TRBV27 | - | CASSFTSGANGLTF | TGTGCCAGCAGTTTTACGTCTGGGGCCAACGGCCTGACTTTC
TRBJ2-2 | few | TRBV29-1 | TRBD2 | CSVAGTSGRRNTGELFF | TGCAGCGTTGCCGGGACTAGCGGGAGGAGGAACACCGGGGAGCTGTTTTTT
TRBJ1-2 | - | TRBV4-1 | TRBD1 | CASSQAGGLNYGYTF | TGCGCCAGCAGCCAAGCAGGGGGCCTAAACTATGGCTACACCTTC
TRBJ1-1 | - | TRBV5-1 | - | CASSLQGKNTEAFF | TGCGCCAGCAGCTTGCAGGGGAAGAACACTGAAGCTTTCTTT
TRBJ2-3 | - | TRBV28 | - | CASTAVGKGTDTQYF | TGTGCCAGCACCGCCGTAGGAAAGGGGACAGATACGCAGTATTTT
TRBJ2-7 | - | TRBV29-1 | TRBD1 | CSVAGQVYYEQYF | TGCAGCGTTGCGGGACAGGTGTACTACGAGCAGTACTTC
TRBJ2-7 | - | TRBV27 | TRBD1 | CASSPLTGDRGYSYEQYF | TGTGCCAGCAGTCCCCTGACTGGGGACAGAGGCTATTCCTACGAGCAGTACTTC
TRBJ2-7 | - | TRBV5-1 | TRBD1 | CASSSTRDRNEQYF | TGCGCCAGCAGCTCCACCCGGGACAGAAACGAGCAGTACTTC
TRBJ1-2 | - | TRBV30 | TRBD1 | CAWSADRENYGYTF | TGTGCCTGGAGTGCGGACAGGGAGAACTATGGCTACACCTTC
TRBJ2-7 | - | TRBV28 | TRBD2 | CASSPQRGGGGGYEQYF | TGTGCCAGCAGCCCTCAGCGGGGCGGCGGGGGGGGCTACGAGCAGTACTTC
TRBJ2-5 | - | TRBV5-1 | TRBD2 | CASSGRALQETQYF | TGCGCCAGCAGCGGGAGGGCCCTCCAAGAGACCCAGTACTTC
TRBJ2-1 | once | TRBV29-1 | - | CSVEDMRQHNEQFF | TGCAGCGTTGAAGATATGAGACAGCACAATGAGCAGTTCTTC
TRBJ1-5 | once | TRBV7-8 | - | CASSLERLEDQPQHF | TGTGCCAGCAGCTTAGAGAGGTTGGAAGATCAGCCCCAGCATTTT
TRBJ2-7 | - | TRBV10-1 | TRBD1 | CASSGQKTGQGAKEQYF | TGCGCCAGCAGTGGCCAGAAAACGGGACAGGGGGCGAAGGAGCAGTACTTC
TRBJ2-5 | - | TRBV5-1 | TRBD2 | CASSLEGLAGLETQYF | TGCGCCAGCAGCTTGGAGGGACTAGCGGGGCTAGAGACCCAGTACTTC